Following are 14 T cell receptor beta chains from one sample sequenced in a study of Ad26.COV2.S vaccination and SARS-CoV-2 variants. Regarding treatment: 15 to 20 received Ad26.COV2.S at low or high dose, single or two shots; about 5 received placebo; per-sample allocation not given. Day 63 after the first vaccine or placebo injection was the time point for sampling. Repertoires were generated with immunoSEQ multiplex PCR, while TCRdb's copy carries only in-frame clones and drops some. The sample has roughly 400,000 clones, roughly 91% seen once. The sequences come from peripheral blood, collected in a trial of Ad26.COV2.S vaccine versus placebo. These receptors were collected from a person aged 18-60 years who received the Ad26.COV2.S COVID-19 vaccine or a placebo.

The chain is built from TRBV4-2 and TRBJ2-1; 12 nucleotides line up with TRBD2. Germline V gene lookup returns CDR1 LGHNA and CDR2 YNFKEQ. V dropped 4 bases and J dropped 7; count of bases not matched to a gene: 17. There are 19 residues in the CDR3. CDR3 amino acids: CASSPWTGETSGRTNEQFF. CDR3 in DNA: TGTGCCAGCAGCCCCTGGACAGGGGAGACTAGCGGGAGAACAAATGAGCAGTTCTTC.

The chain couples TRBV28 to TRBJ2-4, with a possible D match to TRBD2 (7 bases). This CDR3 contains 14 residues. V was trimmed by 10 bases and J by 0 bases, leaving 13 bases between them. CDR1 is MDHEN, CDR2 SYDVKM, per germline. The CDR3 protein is CATRGGLAKNIQYF. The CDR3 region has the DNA TGTGCCACAAGGGGGGGGCTAGCCAAAAACATTCAGTACTTC.

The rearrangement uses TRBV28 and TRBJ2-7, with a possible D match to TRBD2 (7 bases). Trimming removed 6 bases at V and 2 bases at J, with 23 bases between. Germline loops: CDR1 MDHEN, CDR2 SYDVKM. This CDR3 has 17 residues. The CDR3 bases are TGTGCCAGCAGCGGGGGGCGAAGATCCGGGGGACCCTACGAGCAGTACTTC. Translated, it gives CASSGGRRSGGPYEQYF.

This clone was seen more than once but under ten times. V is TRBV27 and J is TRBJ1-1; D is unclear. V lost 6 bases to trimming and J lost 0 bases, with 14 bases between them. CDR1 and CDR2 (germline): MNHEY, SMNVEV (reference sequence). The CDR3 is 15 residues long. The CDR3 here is CASSRLGLLNTEAFF. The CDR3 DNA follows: TGTGCCAGCAGCAGGTTGGGCCTGCTGAACACTGAAGCTTTCTTT.

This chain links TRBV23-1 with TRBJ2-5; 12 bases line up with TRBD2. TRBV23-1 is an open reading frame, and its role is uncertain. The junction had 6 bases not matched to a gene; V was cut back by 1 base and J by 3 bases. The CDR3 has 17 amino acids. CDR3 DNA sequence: TGCGCCAGCAGTCAATTCGGACTAGCGGGACCCGAAGAGACCCAGTACTTC. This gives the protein CASSQFGLAGPEETQYF.

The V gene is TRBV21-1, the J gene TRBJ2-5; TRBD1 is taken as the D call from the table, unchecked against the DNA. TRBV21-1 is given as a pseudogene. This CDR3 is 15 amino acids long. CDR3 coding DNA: TGTGCCAGCAGCTTAAGGGACAGGGAATCGGAGACCCAGTACTTC. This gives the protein CASSLRDRESETQYF.

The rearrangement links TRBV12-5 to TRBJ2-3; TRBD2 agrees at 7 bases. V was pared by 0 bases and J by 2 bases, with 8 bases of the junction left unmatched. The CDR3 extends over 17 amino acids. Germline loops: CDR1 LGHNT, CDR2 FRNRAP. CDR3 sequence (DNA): TGTGCTAGTGGTTTGGTAATCGCGGGAGCCTCCACAGATACGCAGTATTTT. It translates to CASGLVIAGASTDTQYF.

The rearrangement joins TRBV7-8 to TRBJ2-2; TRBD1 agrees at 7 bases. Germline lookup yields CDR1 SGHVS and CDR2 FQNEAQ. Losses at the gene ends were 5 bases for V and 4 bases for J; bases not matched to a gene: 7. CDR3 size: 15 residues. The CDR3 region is CASSRDRVITGELFF. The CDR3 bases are TGTGCCAGCAGCCGAGACAGGGTCATCACCGGGGAGCTGTTTTTT.

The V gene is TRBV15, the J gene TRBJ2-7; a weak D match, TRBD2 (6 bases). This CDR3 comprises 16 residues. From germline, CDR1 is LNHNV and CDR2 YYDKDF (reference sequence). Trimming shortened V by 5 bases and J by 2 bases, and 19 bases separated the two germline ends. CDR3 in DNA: TGTGCCACCAGCTCTCCCACCGGGACTGGTACCTACGAGCAGTACTTC. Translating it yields CATSSPTGTGTYEQYF.

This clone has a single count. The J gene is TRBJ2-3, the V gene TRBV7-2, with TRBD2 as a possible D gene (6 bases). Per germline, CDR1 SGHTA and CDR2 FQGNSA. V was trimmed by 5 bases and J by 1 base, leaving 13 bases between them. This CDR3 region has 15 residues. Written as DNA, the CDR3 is TGTGCCAGCAGCGGGGCGGGAATAGGCACAGATACGCAGTATTTT. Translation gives CASSGAGIGTDTQYF.

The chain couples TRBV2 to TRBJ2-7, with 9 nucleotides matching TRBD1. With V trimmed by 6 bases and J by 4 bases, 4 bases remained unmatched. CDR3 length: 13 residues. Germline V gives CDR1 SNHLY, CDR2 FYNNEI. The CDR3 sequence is CASSAGTGYEQYF. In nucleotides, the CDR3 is TGTGCCAGCAGCGCCGGGACAGGGTACGAGCAGTACTTC.

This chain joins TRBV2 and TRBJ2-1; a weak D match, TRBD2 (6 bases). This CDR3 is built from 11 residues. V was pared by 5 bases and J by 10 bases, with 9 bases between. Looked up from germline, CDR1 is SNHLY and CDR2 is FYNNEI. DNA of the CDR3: TGTGCCAGCAGTCGGGGGAGGGAGCAGTTCTTC. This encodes CASSRGREQFF.

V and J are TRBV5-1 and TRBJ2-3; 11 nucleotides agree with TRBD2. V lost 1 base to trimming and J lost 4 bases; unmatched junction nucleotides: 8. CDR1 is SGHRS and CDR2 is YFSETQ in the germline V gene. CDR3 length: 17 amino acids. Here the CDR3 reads CASSLMLGTSGADTQYF. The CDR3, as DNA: TGCGCCAGCAGCTTGATGTTGGGGACTAGCGGAGCAGATACGCAGTATTTT.

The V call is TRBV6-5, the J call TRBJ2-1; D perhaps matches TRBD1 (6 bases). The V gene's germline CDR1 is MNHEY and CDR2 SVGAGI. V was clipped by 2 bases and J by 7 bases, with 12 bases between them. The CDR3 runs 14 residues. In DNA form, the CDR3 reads TGTGCCAGCAGTTACGTCCAGGGGAAGAATGAGCAGTTCTTC. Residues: CASSYVQGKNEQFF.